This TCR beta chain was sequenced during a study of T-cell memory formation after mild COVID-19. Study overall: TCR clusters showed largely donor specificity.

Comment on this clonotype: Its antigen is not identified.

Study-wide findings and caveats: The finding that pre-infection memory included some responding clones suggested that cross-reactive memory joined.

From the 5' RACE reads, TCRdb called clonotypes with MiXCR, one entry per CDR3 protein. The sample lists a few hundred thousand distinct CDR3 sequences; about a sixth were seen once. Trimming shortened V by 3 bases and J by 9 bases, and 22 bases separated the two germline ends. The CDR3 sequence is 16 residues long. The germline gives CDR1 KGHSH, CDR2 LQKENI. The TCR sequence derives from a young man who had mild COVID-19 (a few samples of this study predate the infection). Cell type and time point are not known. The chain has TRBV18 and TRBJ2-3; D not certain. Sequences were obtained from PBMCs or a T cell subset sorted from them (not recorded which). The CDR3 sequence: CASSPVLHPSQGTQYF. In DNA form, the CDR3 reads TGTGCCAGCTCACCCGTGCTACACCCCTCGCAAGGCACGCAGTATTTT.